This passage covers 7 T cell receptor beta chains from one sample sequenced in a study of OX40 agonist ivuxolimab in advanced cancers. Sequencing used immunoSEQ multiplex PCR; TCRdb keeps in-frame clones, though not all of them. The sample has over 15,000 clones; approximately 86% are singletons. Sequenced material: CD4+ or CD8+ T cells sorted from blood, taken in a trial of the OX40 agonist ivuxolimab. The receptors derive from an adult with an advanced solid tumor such as melanoma, head and neck, liver or kidney cancer.

The rearrangement joins TRBV18 to TRBJ1-3, with D perhaps matching TRBD1 (6 bases). The CDR3 covers 17 residues. The germline CDR1 and CDR2 sequences are KGHSH and LQKENI. Trimming removed 6 bases at V and 4 bases at J, with 22 bases between. The chain's CDR3 is CASSPNLPGASGNTIYF. DNA for the CDR3: TGTGCCAGCTCTCCGAACCTCCCGGGGGCTTCAGGAAACACCATATATTTT.

The J gene is TRBJ2-7, the V gene TRBV30, with D possibly being TRBD1 (5 bases). V gave up 0 bases and J gave up 6 bases, with 6 bases separating them. The germline gives CDR1 GTSNPN, CDR2 SVGIG (reference sequence). The CDR3 length is 11 residues. The CDR3 protein is CAWSVGAEQYF. CDR3 in DNA: TGTGCCTGGAGTGTTGGGGCCGAGCAGTACTTC.

This chain uses TRBV28 with TRBJ2-7; TRBD1 aligns across 7 bases. Germline V gives CDR1 MDHEN, CDR2 SYDVKM. J was trimmed by 3 bases and V by 1 base; bases with no gene match: 3. The CDR3 spans 14 residues. The CDR3 is CASSLYPGGYEQYF. The CDR3 nucleotides read TGTGCCAGCAGTTTATATCCAGGGGGCTACGAGCAGTACTTC.

J is TRBJ1-1 and V is TRBV23-1; weak D call: TRBD1 (5 bases). TRBV23-1 is placed among ORFs of uncertain function. The CDR3 has 14 residues. V lost 4 bases, J lost 1 base, and 10 bases lay in between. In DNA, the CDR3 is TGCGCCAGCAGTCCCGCAGGGTGGAACACTGAAGCTTTCTTT. The encoded protein is CASSPAGWNTEAFF.

V usage is TRBV25-1 and J usage is TRBJ1-4, with D uncertain. CDR3 length equals 11 residues. Germline V gene sequence: CDR1 MGHDK, CDR2 SYGVNS. V lost 2 bases to trimming and J lost 8 bases, with 3 bases between them. CDR3 sequence: CASSEREKLFF. Here the CDR3 DNA reads TGTGCCAGCAGTGAACGAGAAAAACTGTTTTTT.

V gene TRBV10-3 combines with J gene TRBJ2-7; TRBD2 matches 7 bases. The junction had 8 bases not matched to a gene; V was cut back by 6 bases and J by 3 bases. The CDR3 length is 14 residues. CDR1 ENHRY and CDR2 SYGVKD come from the germline V gene. The CDR3 coding sequence is TGTGCCATCAGGGGCAGCGGGAACTTCTACGAGCAGTACTTC. Amino acids: CAIRGSGNFYEQYF.

This chain uses TRBV7-9 with TRBJ2-1, with no clear D. With 0 bases removed from V and 12 bases from J, the gap between germline ends came to 6 bases. CDR3 length: 11 residues. The germline CDR1 and CDR2 sequences are SEHNR and FQNEAQ (reference sequence). The CDR3 bases are TGTGCCAGCAGCTTAGCAGGAAGGCAGTTCTTC. Protein: CASSLAGRQFF.